The text below deals with one TCR beta chain. What it binds is not known. The CDR3 runs 13 residues. Germline V gene lookup returns CDR1 LNHDA and CDR2 SQIVND (reference sequence). V lost 7 bases and J lost 1, with 10 bases in between. Under the ViraFEST assay, PBMC were stimulated with viral peptide pools so that antigen-specific CD4+ T cells expanded. Sequencing was performed afterwards. Cultured cells yielded isolated CD4+ T cells after 10 to 11 days. Neither prior SARS-CoV-2 infection nor positive nucleocapsid antibodies were present in the vaccine recipients. Using immunoSEQ multiplex PCR, the repertoire was profiled, and TCRdb retains in-frame clones only, with some absent. The table lists 20,000 to 25,000 clones, approximately 70% of them singletons. These data are taken from a study of vaccination effects on CD4 cells after COVID-19. Findings and caveats of the study: Vaccine- and infection-induced clones showed marked clonal contraction late following vaccination. Nearly all vaccine-induced clones in healthy recipients recognized only SARS-CoV-2.

The source was CD4+ T cells from PBMCs cultured with HCoV-NL63 spike peptides, collected before COVID-19 vaccination. This TCR was sampled from a human donor who received a COVID-19 vaccine. The J gene is TRBJ1-1, the V gene TRBV19; no clear D. The CDR3 loop reads CASTKGANTEAFF. In DNA, the CDR3 is TGTGCCAGTACAAAGGGTGCGAACACTGAAGCTTTCTTT.